This T cell receptor (beta chain) was sequenced for a study of T cell changes during pregnancy in multiple sclerosis. Sequenced by immunoSEQ multiplex PCR; TCRdb stores in-frame clones only, minus some. The sample has fewer than 45,000 clones, about 92% seen once. The CDR3 totals 15 residues. Germline values: CDR1 MNHNS, CDR2 SASEGT. V shed 5 bases and J shed 4 bases, with 17 bases lying between them. The chain joins TRBV6-1 to TRBJ1-2; D may be TRBD1 (6 bases). The source was CD4+ T cells from peripheral blood mononuclear cells, collected in the third trimester of pregnancy. This TCR was sampled from a female donor with multiple sclerosis, enrolled in a pregnancy study. CDR3 in amino acids: CASSKRRGQAYGYTF. The CDR3 bases are TGTGCCAGCAGTAAAAGGCGGGGGCAGGCCTATGGCTACACCTTC.